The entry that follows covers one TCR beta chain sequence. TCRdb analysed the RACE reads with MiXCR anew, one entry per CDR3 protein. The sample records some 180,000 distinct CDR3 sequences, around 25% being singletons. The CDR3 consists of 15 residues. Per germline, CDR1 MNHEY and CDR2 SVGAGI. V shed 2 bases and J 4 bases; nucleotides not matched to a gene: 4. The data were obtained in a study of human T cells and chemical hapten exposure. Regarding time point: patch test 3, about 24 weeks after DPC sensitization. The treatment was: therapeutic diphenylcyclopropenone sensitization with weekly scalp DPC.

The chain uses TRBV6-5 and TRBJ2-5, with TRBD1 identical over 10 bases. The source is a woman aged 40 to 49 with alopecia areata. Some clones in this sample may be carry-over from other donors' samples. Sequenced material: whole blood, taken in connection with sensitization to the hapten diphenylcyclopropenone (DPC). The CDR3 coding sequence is TGTGCCAGCAGTTACCAAGGACAGGGGGGAGAGACCCAGTACTTC. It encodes CASSYQGQGGETQYF.